This T cell receptor beta chain was captured by sequencing in a study of Ad26.COV2.S vaccination and SARS-CoV-2 variants. Study overall: Donor joined the COV1001 Ad26.COV2.S trial arm.

The treatment was: around 19 received Ad26.COV2.S at low or high dose, single or two shots; about 5 received placebo; per-sample allocation not given. Specimens were obtained on day 63 following the first vaccine or placebo injection. This adult donor, from Boston, was 18-55 years old. The V gene lost 3 bases and the J gene lost 4 bases, with 12 bases spanning the gap. Per germline, CDR1 LNHDA and CDR2 SQIVND (reference sequence). The CDR3 has 14 amino acids. Libraries were prepared by immunoSEQ multiplex PCR; TCRdb keeps only in-frame clonotypes and omits some of them. The table shows roughly 700,000 clones, with roughly 90% occurring only once.

The sequencing used peripheral blood, collected in a trial of Ad26.COV2.S vaccine versus placebo. This chain links TRBV19 with TRBJ2-5; a weak D match, TRBD1 (6 bases). This TCR was sampled from a person aged 18 to 59 who received the Ad26.COV2.S COVID-19 vaccine or a placebo. CDR3 DNA sequence: TGTGCCAGTAGTATTACTCAAGGGGGAGAGACCCAGTACTTC. This codes for CASSITQGGETQYF.